Listed below are T cell receptor beta chains from one sample, sequenced in a study of blood T cell repertoires in COVID-19. Produced via immunoSEQ multiplex PCR; TCRdb's table is partial and in-frame only. This sample has 85,000 to 100,000 clones, with approximately 90% found just once. The sequenced sample consisted of peripheral blood. The source is a man aged 55 to 70 with acute or convalescent COVID-19. Each CDR3 is given with its conserved first and last residue. A D gene is named only where the DNA matches it firmly. Only part of the rows carry a size: once, few, many, or a class if the clone is expanded.

v_gene	j_gene	abundance	d_gene	CDR3nt	CDR3aa
TRBV2	TRBJ1-2	NA	TRBD1	TGTGCCAGCATTATCTGGGGACAGGGGGGTGGCTACACCTTC	CASIIWGQGGGYTF
TRBV6-2/TRBV6-3	TRBJ2-3	NA	TRBD1	TGTGCCAGCAGTTACTCGTTGCCGGGACAGATGACAGATACGCAGTATTTT	CASSYSLPGQMTDTQYF
TRBV5-1	TRBJ1-1	NA	TRBD1	TGCGCCAGCACAAGGACAGGGCTGAACACTGAAGCTTTCTTT	CASTRTGLNTEAFF
TRBV9	TRBJ2-2	NA	NA	TGTGCCAGCAGCGGACAGGACCGGAACACCGGGGAGCTGTTTTTT	CASSGQDRNTGELFF
TRBV6-5	TRBJ1-4	NA	NA	TGTGCCAGCAGGCGACAAATTAATGAAAAACTGTTTTTT	CASRRQINEKLFF
TRBV5-8	TRBJ1-5	once	NA	TGTGCCAGCAGCTTGGCGCAGGGGAGCGGGGTTGGGAGCAATCAGCCCCAGCATTTT	CASSLAQGSGVGSNQPQHF
TRBV2	TRBJ1-5	NA	NA	TGTGCCAGCAGTGATGGGGGGGTCAATCAGCCCCAGCATTTT	CASSDGGVNQPQHF
TRBV5-6	TRBJ1-5	NA	TRBD1	TGTGCCAGCAGCTTCACACAGGGGGCCTATAGCAATCAGCCCCAGCATTTT	CASSFTQGAYSNQPQHF
TRBV5-1	TRBJ2-5	NA	TRBD1	TGCGCCAGCAGCTTGGAAGGACAGGGGGAGACCCAGTACTTC	CASSLEGQGETQYF
TRBV25-1	TRBJ1-5	NA	NA	TGTGCCAGCAGCGGCGGGGGTCTCTTCCCCAATCAGCCCCAGCATTTT	CASSGGGLFPNQPQHF
TRBV2	TRBJ2-5	NA	NA	TGTGCCAGCAGCGGACAGTCCGAGACCCAGTACTTC	CASSGQSETQYF
TRBV27	TRBJ1-1	NA	NA	TGTGCCAGCAGTCTATTGGCCCCTCCCACAAACACTGAAGCTTTCTTT	CASSLLAPPTNTEAFF
TRBV25-1	TRBJ1-1	NA	NA	TGTGCCAGCAGTGTGCCAGGGCTCAACACTGAAGCTTTCTTT	CASSVPGLNTEAFF
TRBV2	TRBJ1-2	NA	TRBD1	TGTGCCAGCAGTCTCCGGGGACAGGGAATCATTAACTATGGCTACACCTTC	CASSLRGQGIINYGYTF
TRBV18	TRBJ1-1	NA	NA	TGTGCCAGCTCACCAACGGAAGGTTCAGGCACTGAAGCTTTCTTT	CASSPTEGSGTEAFF
TRBV2	TRBJ1-1	NA	TRBD1	TGTGCCAGCCGGGACAGGGGACACATGAACACTGAAGCTTTCTTT	CASRDRGHMNTEAFF
TRBV18	TRBJ1-1	NA	TRBD1	TGTGCCAGCTCATCACAAACCGGGACAGGGTTAGAAACTGAAGCTTTCTTT	CASSSQTGTGLETEAFF
TRBV30	TRBJ2-2	once	TRBD1	TGTGCCTGGGGCCGGACAGGGGGTACCGGGGAGCTGTTTTTT	CAWGRTGGTGELFF
TRBV6-5	TRBJ2-7	NA	TRBD1	TGTGCCAGCCATGGGACAGGGCGCGCCTACGAGCAGTACTTC	CASHGTGRAYEQYF
TRBV5-1	TRBJ1-1	NA	NA	TGCGCCAGCAGCCCCGGGCCGGGGGATGAAGCTTTCTTT	CASSPGPGDEAFF